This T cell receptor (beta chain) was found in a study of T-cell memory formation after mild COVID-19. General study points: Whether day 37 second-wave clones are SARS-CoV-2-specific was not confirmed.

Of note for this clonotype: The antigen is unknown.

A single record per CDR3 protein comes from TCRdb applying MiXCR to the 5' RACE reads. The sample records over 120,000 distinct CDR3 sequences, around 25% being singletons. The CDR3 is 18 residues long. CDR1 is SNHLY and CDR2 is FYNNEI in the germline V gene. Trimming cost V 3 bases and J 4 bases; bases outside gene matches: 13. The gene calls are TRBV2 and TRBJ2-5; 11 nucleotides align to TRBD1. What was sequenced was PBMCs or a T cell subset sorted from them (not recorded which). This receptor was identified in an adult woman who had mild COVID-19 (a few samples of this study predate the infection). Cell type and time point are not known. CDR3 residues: CASSDRGGQGALGETQYF. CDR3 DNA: TGTGCCAGCAGTGATCGTGGAGGACAGGGGGCACTCGGAGAGACCCAGTACTTC.